This T cell receptor beta chain was identified during a study of vaccination and CD4 T cells after COVID-19. Study overall: Overlapping spike peptides of SARS-CoV-2, HCoV-NL63, HCoV-OC43 and HCoV-229E stimulated the cells.

Concerning this clonotype itself: Its antigen is undetermined.

Researchers used the Oncomine TCR Beta short-read assay to sequence DNA from cultured CD4+ T cells. Extraction of genomic DNA was performed on cultured CD4+ T cells. MiXCR, run by TCRdb on the PCR reads, gives a single entry per CDR3 protein. The sample has 6,400 or so distinct CDR3 sequences; under 65% are singletons. The V and J ends lost 4 bases and 0 bases respectively, with 7 bases between them. Germline lookup yields CDR1 DFQATT and CDR2 SNEGSKA (reference sequence). The CDR3 is 12 amino acids. Treatment: roughly 10-day PBMC culture with coronavirus spike peptide pools or control peptides (ViraFEST assay). Ahead of the COVID-19 pandemic (2011-2018), the CD4+ T cells of the unexposed donor were collected. Once peptide pools had expanded antigen-specific T cells, ViraFEST sequenced TCRs.

The receptor's source is a human donor in good health. The chain links TRBV20-1 to TRBJ2-7; D uncertain. Sequences were obtained from CD4+ T cells from blood, cultured in vitro. The CDR3 reads CSAMALSYEQYF. CDR3 sequence (DNA): TGCAGTGCTATGGCGCTCTCCTACGAGCAGTACTTC.